This TCR beta chain was found in a study of cytomegalovirus exposure and HLA in healthy donors. Background on the study: The study's early data release held around 85 million unique TCRs from HLA-typed donors.

General observations from the study: In a later analysis, several top co-occurrence clusters appeared linked to parvovirus B19, influenza, CMV and Epstein-Barr virus.

Points on this clone: Its matching antigen is unknown.

Germline CDR1 reads SGHRS; CDR2 reads YFSETQ. Trimming cost V 4 bases and J 7 bases; bases outside gene matches: 9. The CDR3 is 16 residues long. PCR used 60 Vbeta primers and 13 Jbeta primers. Some clones are missing from TCRdb's copy, which holds only in-frame ones; the method was immunoSEQ multiplex PCR. This table holds 70,000 to 90,000 clones, approximately 71% found once. The sequenced sample was PBMCs. The chain carries TRBV5-1 and TRBJ1-4, with 11 bases aligning to TRBD1. This clonotype originated in a man in his forties in good health and CMV-seronegative. CDR3 DNA sequence: TGCGCCAGCAGCGAGCCAGCCGGGACAGGGGGTGAAAAACTGTTTTTT. It translates to CASSEPAGTGGEKLFF. Together with reference TRBV5-1 and TRBJ1-4, the CDR3 gives the full variable domain: KAGVTQTPRYLIKTRGQQVTLSCSPISGHRSVSWYQQTPGQGLQFLFEYFSETQRNKGNFPGRFSGRQFSNSRSEMNVSTLELGDSALYLCASSEPAGTGGEKLFFGSGTQLSVL.